The 25 T cell receptor beta chains reported below all come from one sample, sequenced in a study of early T cells in non-severe SARS-CoV-2 infection (dated by TCRdb to the early 2020s). Libraries were built with 5' RACE. TCRdb lists the instrument as NextSeq 500. The public reads were quality trimmed at Q25 with fastp and then assembled into clones with MiXCR by TCRdb, keeping productive beta chains. Here each entry gathers all rows of one CDR3 protein and keeps the most common genes and DNA. This sample is represented by 80,000 to 100,000 distinct CDR3 sequences; roughly an eighth of them were singletons. Roughly 6.4% of the sample goes to the ten largest clones. The sample taken for sequencing was whole blood. The receptors shown here come from an adult who was a healthcare worker with PCR-confirmed SARS-CoV-2 infection or an uninfected control (not recorded which).

The chain has TRBV20-1 and TRBJ2-5, with 10 bases lining up with TRBD2. V was pared by 6 bases and J by 0 bases, with 10 bases of the junction left unmatched. Per the germline V gene, CDR1 is DFQATT and CDR2 is SNEGSKA (reference sequence). The CDR3 length is 16 residues. The CDR3 DNA is TGCAGTGCCCCAATAGCGGGAGGAGGGTACCAAGAGACCCAGTACTTC. It codes for CSAPIAGGGYQETQYF.

V is TRBV29-1 and J is TRBJ1-1; D call uncertain. The CDR3 is made up of 11 amino acids. The germline V and J ends were trimmed by 6 bases and 4 bases, with 9 bases remaining between them. CDR1 and CDR2 (germline): SQVTM, ANQGSEA. CDR3 sequence: CSVRNSTEAFF. In DNA, the CDR3 is TGCAGCGTCCGAAATAGCACTGAAGCTTTCTTT.

This clonotype was counted at least ten times. This chain connects TRBV6-6 to TRBJ2-2; TRBD2 is a possible D gene (6 bases). Between the trimmed V and J ends, which lost 4 bases and 3 bases, there was a span of 12 bases. The germline V gene has CDR1 MNHNY and CDR2 SVGAGI (reference sequence). The CDR3 is 15 residues long. CDR3 amino acids: CASSSRETYTGELFF. DNA for the CDR3: TGTGCCAGCAGTTCACGGGAGACTTACACCGGGGAGCTGTTTTTT.

This clonotype was seen at least ten times. V usage is TRBV20-1 and J usage is TRBJ1-5, with 8 bases fitting TRBD1. Germline CDR1 and CDR2: DFQATT and SNEGSKA (reference sequence). V was pared by 0 bases and J by 5 bases, with 27 bases of the junction left unmatched. The CDR3 contains 22 residues. CDR3 region: CSARDKLAGGSGAPPAYQPQHF. The CDR3 DNA reads TGCAGTGCTAGAGATAAGTTGGCAGGGGGCTCAGGGGCCCCTCCGGCTTATCAGCCCCAGCATTTT.

This clonotype occurred a few times. The chain recombines TRBV29-1 with TRBJ2-5, with a weak D call TRBD2 (7 bases). Per the germline V gene, CDR1 is SQVTM and CDR2 is ANQGSEA. This CDR3 region has 15 residues. Deletions cut 7 bases from V and 4 bases from J, with 22 bases between. The chain's CDR3 is CSAILQGGIGETQYF. The CDR3 coding sequence is TGCAGCGCTATACTACAGGGAGGGATTGGAGAGACCCAGTACTTC.

This clonotype appeared a few times. The V gene is TRBV5-1, the J gene TRBJ2-1; no clear D gene. Trimming took off 4 bases at V and 5 bases at J, with 16 bases between the two ends. CDR1 and CDR2 from the germline V gene are SGHRS and YFSETQ. CDR3 length: 15 amino acids. CDR3 coding DNA: TGCGCCAGCAGCCTCTCGGGCGCAAGGGACAATGAGCAGTTCTTC. It specifies CASSLSGARDNEQFF.

V and J are TRBV6-1 and TRBJ1-5, with D possibly matching TRBD1 (5 bases). The CDR3 is made up of 16 amino acids. Trimming took 5 bases from V and 7 from J, leaving 21 bases between them. In germline, CDR1 is MNHNS, CDR2 SASEGT. In DNA, the CDR3 is TGTGCCAGCAGTATCCTTCGGGACGCTGAGAGACAGCCCCAGCATTTT. Protein product: CASSILRDAERQPQHF.

This clonotype was counted a few times. This chain uses TRBV7-4 with TRBJ2-1; 13 bases match TRBD2. This CDR3 comprises 19 residues. Per germline, CDR1 SGHVT and CDR2 SQSDAQ. Germline trimming cut 5 bases from V and 4 bases from J; bases unmatched to any gene: 14. CDR3 region: CASSARGGTSGTLYNEQFF. The CDR3 DNA reads as TGTGCCAGCAGCGCCAGAGGGGGGACTAGCGGGACCCTATACAATGAGCAGTTCTTC.

In its sample, this clonotype was seen a few times. The J gene is TRBJ2-2, the V gene TRBV4-2; D is undetermined. The germline gives CDR1 LGHNA, CDR2 YNFKEQ. V was shortened by 0 bases and J by 4 bases, with 9 bases between the two germline ends. The CDR3 contains 15 residues. The CDR3 loop is CASSQDFSGTGELFF. The CDR3 coding sequence is TGTGCCAGCAGCCAAGATTTTTCGGGCACCGGGGAGCTGTTTTTT.

The chain recombines TRBV6-4 with TRBJ2-1; 7 bases align to TRBD1. The CDR3 contains 13 residues. The trim removed 2 bases at V and 10 bases at J, leaving 5 bases unmatched. CDR1 and CDR2 (germline): MRHNA, SNTAGT. The CDR3 coding sequence is TGTGCCAGCAGTGACGGGACAGAGTACGAGCAGTTCTTC. It codes for CASSDGTEYEQFF.

This clonotype was recorded at least ten times. This sequence joins TRBV20-1 and TRBJ2-7; possible D gene TRBD1, 6 bases. Germline values: CDR1 DFQATT, CDR2 SNEGSKA (reference sequence). V lost 6 bases, J lost 5 bases, and 20 bases lay in between. The CDR3 runs to 14 residues. CDR3 protein: CSAKTGQGFNEQYF. DNA of the CDR3: TGCAGTGCCAAAACTGGGCAGGGGTTCAACGAGCAGTACTTC.

This clonotype was counted between two and nine times. This chain connects TRBV11-2 to TRBJ2-3, with D perhaps TRBD1 (5 bases). This CDR3 region has 15 residues. Germline V gives CDR1 SGHAT, CDR2 FQNNGV. Between the trimmed V and J ends, which lost 0 bases and 3 bases, there was a span of 10 bases. DNA of the CDR3: TGTGCCAGCAGCTTAGACCCAGGGCCTACAGATACGCAGTATTTT. Translated: CASSLDPGPTDTQYF.

The CDR3 region is CASSWGLGGSPLHF. The CDR3 nucleotides read TGTGCCAGCAGCTGGGGATTGGGGGGATCACCCCTCCACTTT. The rearrangement joins TRBV7-3 to TRBJ1-6; tentative D call: TRBD1 (5 bases). The CDR3 has 14 amino acids. Per germline, CDR1 SGHTA and CDR2 FQGTGA. V lost 4 bases, J lost 10 bases, and 14 bases lay in between.

This clonotype was counted only a few times. CDR3 sequence reads: CSGLLGGRNNEQFF. CDR3 DNA: TGCAGTGGCTTGTTAGGCGGGAGAAACAATGAGCAGTTCTTC. The chain uses TRBV29-1 and TRBJ2-1, with TRBD2 identical over 7 bases. Germline lookup yields CDR1 SQVTM and CDR2 ANQGSEA. The CDR3 runs 14 residues.

This clonotype was recorded at least ten times. CDR3 in amino acids: CSVTQKPKNIQYF. DNA of the CDR3: TGCAGCGTTACACAGAAACCCAAAAACATTCAGTACTTC. V usage is TRBV29-1 and J usage is TRBJ2-4; D remains unclear. Deletions cut 5 bases from V and 2 bases from J, with 10 bases between. Germline assignment: CDR1 SQVTM and CDR2 ANQGSEA. CDR3 length: 13 residues. The variable domain in full, completed from reference TRBV29-1 and TRBJ2-4, reads SAVISQKPSRDICQRGTSLTIQCQVDSQVTMMFWYRQQPGQSLTLIATANQGSEATYESGFVIDKFPISRPNLTFSTLTVSNMSPEDSSIYLCSVTQKPKNIQYFGAGTRLSVL.

This clonotype was detected only a few times. The gene calls are TRBV3-1 and TRBJ1-5; D is unresolved. The CDR3 is 16 amino acids. V lost 1 base and J 0 bases, leaving 10 bases between the germline ends. Per germline, CDR1 LGHDT and CDR2 YNNKEL (reference sequence). This CDR3 is CASSQGWGSSNQPQHF. DNA of the CDR3: TGTGCCAGCAGCCAAGGCTGGGGTTCTAGCAATCAGCCCCAGCATTTT.

The chain's CDR3 is CASRGFEAFF. The CDR3, as DNA: TGTGCCAGCAGGGGATTTGAAGCTTTCTTT. The chain recombines TRBV2 with TRBJ1-1; D not certain. Germline loops: CDR1 SNHLY, CDR2 FYNNEI. CDR3 length: 10 residues. The V end was cut by 6 bases, the J end by 7 bases, with 6 bases between.

This rearrangement joins TRBV30 to TRBJ2-1, with 13 nucleotides matching TRBD2. V lost 1 base, J lost 8 bases, and 11 bases stayed unmatched. Germline V gene sequence: CDR1 GTSNPN, CDR2 SVGIG (reference sequence). The CDR3 loop spans 17 amino acids. The CDR3 reads CAWSASWTSGSEDEQFF. CDR3 nucleotide sequence: TGTGCCTGGAGTGCCTCTTGGACTAGCGGGAGTGAAGATGAGCAGTTCTTC.

This clonotype was seen a handful of times. V is TRBV2 and J is TRBJ1-3, with D possibly matching TRBD1 (5 bases). The ends were cut back, 5 bases at V and 4 bases at J, with 27 bases in the middle. CDR3 length: 19 residues. Germline V CDR1 and CDR2: SNHLY, FYNNEI. CDR3 in DNA: TGTGCCAGCAGTATATCTCCGGAGACGGCAGGGTCGAAAGGAAACACCATATATTTT. Its translation: CASSISPETAGSKGNTIYF.

V is TRBV12-3 or TRBV12-4 and J is TRBJ2-7, with 7 bases aligning to TRBD2. The CDR3 runs 14 residues. V lost 3 bases, J lost 3 bases, and 5 bases stayed unmatched. CDR3 in amino acids: CASSLGLSIYEQYF. The CDR3 DNA follows: TGTGCCAGCAGTTTGGGACTATCCATCTACGAGCAGTACTTC.

Ten or more counts support this clonotype. The CDR3 spells CASSLEGQYNEQFF. In nucleotides, the CDR3 is TGTGCCAGCAGCCTAGAGGGACAGTACAATGAGCAGTTCTTC. This chain joins TRBV7-9 and TRBJ2-1; 7 bases agree with TRBD1. The CDR3 length is 14 residues. Germline loops: CDR1 SEHNR, CDR2 FQNEAQ (reference sequence). V lost 5 bases and J lost 4; bases outside the gene matches: 5.

The J gene is TRBJ1-1, the V gene TRBV11-2, with TRBD1 identical over 8 bases. The CDR3 contains 16 residues. The germline gives CDR1 SGHAT, CDR2 FQNNGV. The V gene end was trimmed by 2 bases and the J gene end by 3 bases; junction bases not matched to a gene: 8. CDR3 DNA sequence: TGTGCCAGCAGCTTAACCGGGCAGGGGGCGGACACTGAAGCTTTCTTT. This codes for CASSLTGQGADTEAFF.

This clonotype was seen only a few times. CDR3 sequence (DNA): TGTGCCAGCAGCTCTCCGGGACAGGGTAATGAGCAGTTCTTC. It codes for CASSSPGQGNEQFF. This sequence joins TRBV7-6 and TRBJ2-1; 9 bases map to TRBD1. CDR3 length: 14 amino acids. With 4 bases clipped from V and 7 bases from J, the junction kept 5 bases outside the gene matches. Germline V gene lookup returns CDR1 SGHVS and CDR2 FNYEAQ.

This clonotype turned up a few times. This chain uses TRBV2 with TRBJ2-3, with D maybe TRBD2 (5 bases). Germline assignment: CDR1 SNHLY and CDR2 FYNNEI. V shed 4 bases and J shed 5 bases, with 13 bases lying between them. The CDR3 loop spans 14 amino acids. Here the CDR3 reads CASSAVLREDTQYF. The CDR3 region has the DNA TGTGCCAGCAGTGCGGTCCTCCGGGAAGATACGCAGTATTTT.

This clonotype has at least ten counts. This chain connects TRBV6-2 or TRBV6-3 to TRBJ2-7; 7 bases agree with TRBD1. This CDR3 comprises 14 residues. In germline, CDR1 is MNHEY, CDR2 SVGEGT. Germline trimming cut 7 bases from V and 2 bases from J; bases unmatched to any gene: 8. This CDR3 reads CASTPDRVAYEQYF. The CDR3 region has the DNA TGTGCCAGCACCCCTGACAGGGTAGCCTACGAGCAGTACTTC.